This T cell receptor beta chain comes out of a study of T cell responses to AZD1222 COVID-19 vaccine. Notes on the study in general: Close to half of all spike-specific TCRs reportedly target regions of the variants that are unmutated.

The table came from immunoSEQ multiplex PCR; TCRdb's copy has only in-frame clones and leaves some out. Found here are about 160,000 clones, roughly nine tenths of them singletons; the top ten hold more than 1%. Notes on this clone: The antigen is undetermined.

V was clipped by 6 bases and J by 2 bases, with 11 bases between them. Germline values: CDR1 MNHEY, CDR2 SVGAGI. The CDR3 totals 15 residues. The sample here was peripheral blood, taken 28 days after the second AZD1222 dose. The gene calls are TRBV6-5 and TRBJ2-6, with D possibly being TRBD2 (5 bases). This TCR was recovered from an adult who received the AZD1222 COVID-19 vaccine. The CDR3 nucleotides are TGTGCCAGCAGCCGGACTGATGCTGGGGCCAACGTCCTGACTTTC. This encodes CASSRTDAGANVLTF.